The 14 T cell receptor beta chains presented below share a single source sample, sequenced in a study of blood T cell repertoires in COVID-19. Libraries were prepared by immunoSEQ multiplex PCR; TCRdb keeps only in-frame clonotypes and omits some of them. The data hold about 400,000 clones, with roughly 90% observed a single time. The sequenced sample consisted of PBMCs or T cells enriched from blood (not recorded which). These TCRs come from a woman aged 25 to 39 who had recovered from COVID-19.

The chain couples TRBV6-1 to TRBJ2-5; 9 nucleotides align to TRBD1. The V gene's germline CDR1 is MNHNS and CDR2 SASEGT. CDR3 length: 15 residues. After removal of 2 bases from V and 5 bases from J, the junction contained 6 bases not matched to a gene. CDR3 DNA sequence: TGTGCCAGCAGTGAACGGGACAGGGAACGTGAGACCCAGTACTTC. Amino acids: CASSERDRERETQYF.

This sequence joins TRBV19 and TRBJ1-2; maybe TRBD1 (5 bases). Germline assignment: CDR1 LNHDA and CDR2 SQIVND (reference sequence). Between the trimmed V and J ends, which lost 0 bases and 4 bases, there was a span of 12 bases. The CDR3 consists of 15 residues. Here the CDR3 reads CASSIDGDFSYGYTF. CDR3 in DNA: TGTGCCAGTAGTATAGACGGGGACTTTAGCTATGGCTACACCTTC.

Regarding this clone: The germline gene is not matched at one end of the junction; a read error may be the cause. The sample carries other DNA sequences with the same CDR3. The V call is TRBV6-5, the J call TRBJ1-6; a weak D match, TRBD1 (6 bases). Germline values: CDR1 MNHEY, CDR2 SVGAGI. The CDR3 consists of 13 residues. The CDR3 region is CASTTGYNSPLHF. The DNA for the CDR3 is TGCGCCAGCACGACAGGTTATAATTCACCCCTCCACTTT.

J is TRBJ2-1 and V is TRBV2; TRBD1 aligns across 9 bases. The CDR3 extends over 14 amino acids. CDR1 is SNHLY and CDR2 is FYNNEI in the germline V gene. The ends lost 5 bases at V and 10 bases at J; junction bases unmatched: 9. The CDR3 here is CASSPGTGSSEQFF. Here the CDR3 DNA reads TGTGCCAGCAGTCCCGGGACAGGGTCTTCGGAGCAGTTCTTC.

This chain connects TRBV19 to TRBJ2-3; 7 nucleotides align to TRBD2. CDR1 is LNHDA, CDR2 SQIVND, per germline (reference sequence). There are 13 residues in the CDR3. Germline trimming cut 4 bases from V and 4 bases from J; bases unmatched to any gene: 2. The CDR3 loop is CASSTGLADTQYF. In nucleotides, the CDR3 is TGTGCCAGTAGTACCGGACTAGCAGATACGCAGTATTTT.

This chain joins TRBV27 and TRBJ2-7, with TRBD1 matching 8 bases. CDR3 length: 15 amino acids. Losses at the gene ends were 2 bases for V and 7 bases for J; bases not matched to a gene: 10. Germline V CDR1 and CDR2: MNHEY, SMNVEV (reference sequence). CDR3 sequence reads: CASSLGLQGAFEQYF. The CDR3 nucleotides are TGTGCCAGCAGTTTAGGGCTCCAGGGGGCGTTTGAGCAGTACTTC.

The chain has TRBV7-7 and TRBJ2-1; tentatively, D is TRBD2 (6 bases). The CDR3 is made up of 15 amino acids. The V and J ends lost 1 base and 7 bases respectively, with 14 bases between them. From germline, CDR1 is SSHAT and CDR2 FNYEAQ (reference sequence). This CDR3 is CASSLGSGGVNEQFF. The DNA of the CDR3 is TGTGCCAGCAGCTTAGGAAGCGGAGGGGTAAATGAGCAGTTCTTC.

CDR3 DNA: TGTGCCAGCAGACGACTAGCGGGAAGCACCGGGGAGCTGTTTTTT. It specifies CASRRLAGSTGELFF. The rearrangement uses TRBV27 and TRBJ2-2; 11 bases are a match to TRBD2. Trimming removed 6 bases from V and 4 bases from J; junction bases left unmatched: 4. This CDR3 is built from 15 residues. Germline assignment: CDR1 MNHEY and CDR2 SMNVEV (reference sequence).

The chain has TRBV19 and TRBJ2-2; D unresolved. This CDR3 region has 12 residues. V was pared by 5 bases and J by 10 bases, with 11 bases between. CDR1 and CDR2 (germline): LNHDA, SQIVND (reference sequence). The CDR3 here is CASSVRVAELFF. The CDR3 DNA is TGTGCCAGTAGTGTTAGAGTAGCGGAGCTGTTTTTT.

This clone was observed a handful of times. The chain is built from TRBV2 and TRBJ1-1; the D gene is possibly TRBD1 (6 bases). The CDR3 covers 14 residues. Germline values: CDR1 SNHLY, CDR2 FYNNEI. V dropped 6 bases and J dropped 3 bases, with 14 bases sitting between them. CDR3 coding DNA: TGTGCCAGCAGCTACGCCTACAGGGACACTGAAGCTTTCTTT. Translating it yields CASSYAYRDTEAFF.

This chain's CDR3 is CATAGTSGRFYNEQFF. The CDR3 DNA follows: TGTGCCACCGCGGGGACTAGCGGGAGGTTTTACAATGAGCAGTTCTTC. The chain joins TRBV24-1 to TRBJ2-1; 15 bases agree with TRBD2. The CDR3 extends over 16 amino acids. Germline V gene data show CDR1 as KGHDR and CDR2 as SFDVKD. V shed 9 bases, J shed 4 bases, and the junction held 6 bases outside the gene matches.

This clone was detected once. This chain joins TRBV5-1 and TRBJ1-1; the D gene is possibly TRBD1 (5 bases). The CDR3 runs to 16 residues. Germline lookup yields CDR1 SGHRS and CDR2 YFSETQ. V shed 1 base and J shed 1 base, with 14 bases lying between them. The chain's CDR3 is CASSLSGPHSNTEAFF. The CDR3 nucleotides are TGCGCCAGCAGCTTGTCAGGGCCACACTCGAACACTGAAGCTTTCTTT.

The chain couples TRBV27 to TRBJ1-3, with a possible D match to TRBD1 (5 bases). Germline V gene sequence: CDR1 MNHEY, CDR2 SMNVEV (reference sequence). The CDR3 totals 15 residues. Trimming took off 0 bases at V and 4 bases at J, with 10 bases between the two ends. This CDR3 is CASSLSGGYGNTIYF. The CDR3 coding sequence is TGTGCCAGCAGTTTATCGGGGGGGTACGGAAACACCATATATTTT.

The chain links TRBV19 to TRBJ1-4; the D is unclear. Trimming took off 6 bases at V and 7 bases at J, with 6 bases between the two ends. The CDR3 extends over 11 amino acids. Germline V gene data show CDR1 as LNHDA and CDR2 as SQIVND (reference sequence). The CDR3 DNA is TGTGCCAGTAGCCCGAGTGAAAAACTGTTTTTT. Its protein is CASSPSEKLFF.